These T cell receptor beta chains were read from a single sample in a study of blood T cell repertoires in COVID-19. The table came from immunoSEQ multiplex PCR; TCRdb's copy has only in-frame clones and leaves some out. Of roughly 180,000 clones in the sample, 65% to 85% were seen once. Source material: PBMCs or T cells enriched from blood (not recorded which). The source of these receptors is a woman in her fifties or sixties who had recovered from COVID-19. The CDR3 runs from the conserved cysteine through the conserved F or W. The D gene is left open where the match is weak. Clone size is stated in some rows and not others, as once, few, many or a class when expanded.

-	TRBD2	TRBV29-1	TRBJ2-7	CSVGGLAEVHEQYF	TGCAGCGTTGGGGGACTAGCGGAAGTCCACGAGCAGTACTTC
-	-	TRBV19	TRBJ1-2	CASSILRPGEYGYTF	TGTGCCAGTAGTATCCTCCGGCCAGGGGAGTATGGCTACACCTTC
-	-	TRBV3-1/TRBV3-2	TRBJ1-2	CASSQQGNYGYTF	TGTGCCAGCAGCCAGCAGGGGAACTATGGCTACACCTTC
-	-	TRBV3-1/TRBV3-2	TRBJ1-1	CASSPQGAGRAFF	TGTGCCAGCAGCCCTCAAGGGGCGGGGAGGGCTTTCTTT
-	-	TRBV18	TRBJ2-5	CASSPPVLESQETQYF	TGTGCCAGCTCACCACCAGTTTTAGAATCCCAAGAGACCCAGTACTTC
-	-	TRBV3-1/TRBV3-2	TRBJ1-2	CASSPDTQGYGYTF	TGTGCCAGCAGCCCGGACACCCAGGGGTATGGCTACACCTTC
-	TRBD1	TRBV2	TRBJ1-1	CASSDRVPWGEAFF	TGTGCCAGCAGCGACAGGGTTCCCTGGGGTGAAGCTTTCTTT
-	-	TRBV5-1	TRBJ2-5	CASSYEGRKETQYF	TGCGCCAGCAGCTACGAAGGGAGAAAAGAGACCCAGTACTTC
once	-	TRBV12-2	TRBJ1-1	CASRYTGDTEAFF	TGTGCAAGTCGCTACACAGGGGACACTGAAGCTTTCTTT
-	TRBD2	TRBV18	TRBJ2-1	CASSPRTRKYEQFF	TGTGCCAGCTCACCACGGACTAGGAAGTATGAGCAGTTCTTC
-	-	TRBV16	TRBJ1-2	CASSQSGLLDGYTF	TGTGCCAGCAGCCAATCGGGACTATTAGATGGCTACACCTTC
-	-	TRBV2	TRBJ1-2	CASSSDVTANYGYTF	TGTGCCAGCAGTTCTGACGTGACTGCTAACTATGGCTACACCTTC
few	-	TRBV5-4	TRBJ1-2	CASSYMTGDYGYTF	TGTGCCAGCAGCTATATGACAGGCGACTATGGCTACACCTTC
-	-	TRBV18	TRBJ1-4	CASSPQRLGEKLFF	TGTGCCAGCTCACCACAGCGTTTAGGAGAAAAACTGTTTTTT
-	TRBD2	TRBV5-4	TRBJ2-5	CASSLATSGGETQYF	TGTGCCAGCAGCTTGGCGACTAGCGGGGGTGAGACCCAGTACTTC
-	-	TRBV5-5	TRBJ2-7	CASSLDSYSYEQYF	TGTGCCAGCAGCTTGGATAGTTACTCCTACGAGCAGTACTTC
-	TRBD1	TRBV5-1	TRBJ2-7	CASSVYPADRANYEQYF	TGCGCCAGCAGCGTTTACCCTGCGGACAGGGCTAACTACGAGCAGTACTTC
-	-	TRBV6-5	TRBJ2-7	CASSYSLMAQTYEQYF	TGTGCCAGCAGTTACTCACTTATGGCACAGACCTACGAGCAGTACTTC
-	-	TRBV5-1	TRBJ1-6	CASSLEPAVSYNSPLHF	TGCGCCAGCAGCTTGGAGCCTGCCGTCTCCTATAATTCACCCCTCCACTTT
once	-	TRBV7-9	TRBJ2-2	CASSFPTQTSTGELFF	TGTGCCAGCAGCTTCCCAACTCAGACTAGTACCGGGGAGCTGTTTTTT
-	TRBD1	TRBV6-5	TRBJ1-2	CASRPGTGGVGGYTF	TGTGCCAGCAGGCCCGGGACAGGGGGCGTAGGTGGCTACACCTTC
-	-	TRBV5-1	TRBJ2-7	CASSSPGLYEQYF	TGCGCCAGCAGCTCTCCGGGATTATACGAGCAGTACTTC
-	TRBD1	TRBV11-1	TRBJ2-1	CASSTGTGEGNEQFF	TGTGCCAGCAGCACCGGGACAGGGGAGGGCAATGAGCAGTTCTTC
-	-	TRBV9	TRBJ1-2	CASSVAPRGFGGYTF	TGTGCCAGCAGCGTAGCTCCAAGGGGGTTCGGGGGCTACACCTTC
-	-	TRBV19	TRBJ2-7	CASSTRGGLEQYF	TGTGCCAGTAGCACGAGGGGGGGCCTTGAGCAGTACTTC
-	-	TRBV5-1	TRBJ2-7	CASSLGGANEQYF	TGCGCCAGCAGCTTGGGGGGAGCGAACGAGCAGTACTTC
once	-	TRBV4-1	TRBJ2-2	CASSQDLTVGRYTGELFF	TGCGCCAGCAGCCAGGATTTGACCGTGGGGAGGTACACCGGGGAGCTGTTTTTT
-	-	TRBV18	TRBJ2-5	CASSPSVQETQYF	TGTGCCAGCTCACCATCCGTCCAAGAGACCCAGTACTTC
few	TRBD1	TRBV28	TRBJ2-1	CASRRDRVSNEQFF	TGTGCCAGCAGGCGCGACAGGGTATCGAATGAGCAGTTCTTC
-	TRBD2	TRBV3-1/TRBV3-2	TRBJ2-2	CASSLWRGAFPGELFF	TGTGCCAGCAGCCTATGGCGGGGGGCATTTCCCGGGGAGCTGTTTTTT
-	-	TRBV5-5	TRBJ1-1	CASSLRTDPGVTEAFF	TGTGCCAGCAGCCTAAGGACTGACCCCGGGGTCACTGAAGCTTTCTTT
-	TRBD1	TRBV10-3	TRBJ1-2	CAISGTPVTGTGGSLYGYTF	TGTGCCATCAGTGGAACGCCCGTGACCGGGACAGGGGGTTCCCTCTATGGCTACACCTTC
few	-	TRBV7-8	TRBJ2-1	CASSFGTPYNEQFF	TGTGCCAGCAGCTTCGGGACTCCATACAATGAGCAGTTCTTC
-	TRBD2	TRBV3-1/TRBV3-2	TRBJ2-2	CASSQVWRGGSTGELFF	TGTGCCAGCAGCCAAGTATGGCGGGGGGGTAGCACCGGGGAGCTGTTTTTT
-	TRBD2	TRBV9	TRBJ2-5	CASSVSGTSSAQYF	TGTGCCAGCAGCGTGTCGGGGACTAGCAGCGCCCAGTACTTC